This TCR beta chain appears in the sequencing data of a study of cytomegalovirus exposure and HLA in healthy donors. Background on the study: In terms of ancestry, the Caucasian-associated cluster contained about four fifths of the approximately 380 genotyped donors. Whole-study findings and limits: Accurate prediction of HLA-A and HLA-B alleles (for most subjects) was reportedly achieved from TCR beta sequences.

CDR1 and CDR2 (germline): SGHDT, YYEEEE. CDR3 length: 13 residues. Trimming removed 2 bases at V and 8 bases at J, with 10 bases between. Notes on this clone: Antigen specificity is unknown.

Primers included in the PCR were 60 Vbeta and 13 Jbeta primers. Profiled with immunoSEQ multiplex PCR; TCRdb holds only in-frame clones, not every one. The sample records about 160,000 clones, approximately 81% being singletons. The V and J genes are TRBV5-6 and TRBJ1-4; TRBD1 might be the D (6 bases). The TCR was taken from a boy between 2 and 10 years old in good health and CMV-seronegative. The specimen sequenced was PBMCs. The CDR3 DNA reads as TGTGCCAGCAGCTTACAGGGTAGGGAAAAACTGTTTTTT. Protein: CASSLQGREKLFF.